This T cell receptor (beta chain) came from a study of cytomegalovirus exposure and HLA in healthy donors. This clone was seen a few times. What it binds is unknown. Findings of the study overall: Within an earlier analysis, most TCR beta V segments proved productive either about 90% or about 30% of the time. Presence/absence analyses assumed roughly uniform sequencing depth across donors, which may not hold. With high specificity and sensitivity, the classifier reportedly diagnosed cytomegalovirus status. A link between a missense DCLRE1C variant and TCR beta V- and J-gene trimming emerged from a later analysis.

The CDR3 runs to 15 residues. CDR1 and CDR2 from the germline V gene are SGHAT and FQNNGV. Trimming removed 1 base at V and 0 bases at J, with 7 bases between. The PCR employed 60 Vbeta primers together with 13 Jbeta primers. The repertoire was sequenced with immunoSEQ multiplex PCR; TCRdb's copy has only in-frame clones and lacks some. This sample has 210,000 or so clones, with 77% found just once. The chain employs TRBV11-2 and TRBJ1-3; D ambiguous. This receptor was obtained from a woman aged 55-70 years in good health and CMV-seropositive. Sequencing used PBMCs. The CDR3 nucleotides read TGTGCCAGCAGCTTAGGGAGTTACTCTGGAAACACCATATATTTT. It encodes CASSLGSYSGNTIYF.